These 13 T cell receptor beta chains share one sample of origin, sequenced in a study of blood T cell repertoires in COVID-19. Repertoires were generated with immunoSEQ multiplex PCR, while TCRdb's copy carries only in-frame clones and drops some. The sample yields tens of thousands of clones, around 84% seen once. What was sequenced was peripheral blood. These receptors were obtained from a man aged 45-60 years with acute or convalescent COVID-19.

This clone occurred once. This chain connects TRBV4-1 to TRBJ1-4; 8 bases fit TRBD1. The CDR3 covers 15 residues. Germline loops: CDR1 MGHRA, CDR2 YSYEKL. The V segment lost 0 bases and the J segment 7 bases; nucleotides outside the gene matches: 4. The CDR3 DNA reads as TGCGCCAGCAGCCAAGATTTCAGGGGGCCTGAAAAACTGTTTTTT. The encoded protein is CASSQDFRGPEKLFF.

The chain carries TRBV2 and TRBJ2-3, with D uncertain. Germline values: CDR1 SNHLY, CDR2 FYNNEI. This CDR3 has 12 amino acids. V lost 8 bases and J lost 6, with 12 bases in between. CDR3 region: CASSITWDTQYF. The CDR3 DNA follows: TGTGCCAGCTCTATAACGTGGGATACGCAGTATTTT.

The chain uses TRBV10-1 and TRBJ2-5; 8 positions match TRBD2. The CDR3 covers 13 residues. Per germline, CDR1 WNHNN and CDR2 SYGVQD (reference sequence). Germline trimming cut 6 bases from V and 14 bases from J; bases unmatched to any gene: 14. The CDR3 sequence is CASSQRGGERLYF. The CDR3 DNA sequence: TGCGCCAGCAGCCAACGGGGGGGCGAGCGGCTCTACTTC.

The V and J genes are TRBV6-5 and TRBJ1-2; D gene unclear. The CDR3 totals 12 residues. Trimming took 8 bases from V and 2 from J, leaving 9 bases between them. Germline V CDR1 and CDR2: MNHEY, SVGAGI. CDR3 DNA sequence: TGTGCCAGCCAGCAGCGAAACTATGGCTACACCTTC. This translates into CASQQRNYGYTF.

This clone was counted only a few times. For the CDR3, the DNA is TGCGCCAGCAATCACAGGGTCGGAGCTTTCTTT. Residues: CASNHRVGAFF. The chain joins TRBV5-1 to TRBJ1-1; a weak D match, TRBD1 (6 bases). Germline CDR1 and CDR2: SGHRS and YFSETQ. The germline V and J ends were trimmed by 6 bases and 10 bases, with 13 bases remaining between them. The CDR3 totals 11 residues.

The CDR3 protein is CSVEGGLGANVLTF. The CDR3 DNA follows: TGCAGCGTTGAAGGAGGGCTTGGGGCCAACGTCCTGACTTTC. The gene calls are TRBV29-1 and TRBJ2-6, with D perhaps matching TRBD2 (5 bases). Trimming took 1 base from V and 3 from J, leaving 7 bases between them. CDR3 size: 14 residues. Germline values: CDR1 SQVTM, CDR2 ANQGSEA.

The chain is built from TRBV14 and TRBJ2-5, with a possible D match to TRBD1 (6 bases). The CDR3 is 15 amino acids. V was trimmed by 1 base and J by 3 bases, leaving 12 bases between them. Germline CDR1 is SGHDN and CDR2 is FVKESK. DNA for the CDR3: TGTGCCAGCAGCCAAGCATCCGCAGGGGAAGAGACCCAGTACTTC. Residues: CASSQASAGEETQYF.

The chain links TRBV11-2 to TRBJ1-1; D is undetermined. Germline CDR1 SGHAT, CDR2 FQNNGV. V lost 3 bases, J lost 2 bases, and 7 bases lay in between. The CDR3 is made up of 13 amino acids. CDR3 coding DNA: TGTGCCAGCAGCTTTGGCCAAAACACTGAAGCTTTCTTT. Translation gives CASSFGQNTEAFF.

The rearrangement uses TRBV5-4 and TRBJ1-2, with unresolved D. The CDR3 runs to 16 residues. The V gene lost 0 bases and the J gene lost 2 bases, with 14 bases spanning the gap. Germline lookup yields CDR1 SGHNT and CDR2 YYREEE (reference sequence). The CDR3 sequence: CASSLGVYVGNYGYTF. Written as DNA, the CDR3 is TGTGCCAGCAGCTTGGGGGTTTATGTGGGCAACTATGGCTACACCTTC.

This clone has just a few counts. The rearrangement joins TRBV30 to TRBJ2-6; 7 bases are a match to TRBD2. Germline V gene sequence: CDR1 GTSNPN, CDR2 SVGIG (reference sequence). The CDR3 is made up of 14 amino acids. V trimming: 7 bases; J trimming: 0 bases; junction bases outside the gene matches: 3. DNA for the CDR3: TGTGCCTCGACGGGGGGCTCTGGGGCCAACGTCCTGACTTTC. Translated: CASTGGSGANVLTF. The entire variable domain, with the rest obtained from reference TRBV30 and TRBJ2-6, is as follows: SQTIHQWPATLVQPVGSPLSLECTVEGTSNPNLYWYRQAAGRGLQLLFYSVGIGQISSEVPQNLSASRPQDRQFILSSKKLLLSDSGFYLCASTGGSGANVLTFGAGSRLTVL.

V usage is TRBV6-5 and J usage is TRBJ1-1; D not certain. V was pared by 0 bases and J by 6 bases, with 17 bases between. Germline CDR1 and CDR2: MNHEY and SVGAGI. CDR3 length: 16 residues. DNA for the CDR3: TGTGCCAGCAGTTACTCGAGGTCCTGGTCGGGTCCTGAAGCTTTCTTT. Its protein product is CASSYSRSWSGPEAFF.

The J gene is TRBJ2-2, the V gene TRBV5-1; 10 bases fit TRBD2. The CDR3 extends over 18 amino acids. Losses at the gene ends were 0 bases for V and 4 bases for J; bases not matched to a gene: 9. The germline CDR1 and CDR2 sequences are SGHRS and YFSETQ. The CDR3 DNA is TGCGCCAGCAGCTTGGTTGTTCCTAGCGGGGGATTCACCGGGGAGCTGTTTTTT. It translates to CASSLVVPSGGFTGELFF.

The CDR3 DNA follows: TGCGCCAGCAGCCTCCCGGGGGACACTGAAGCTTTCTTT. This sequence encodes CASSLPGDTEAFF. This chain joins TRBV4-1 and TRBJ1-1; possibly TRBD1 for D (5 bases). The CDR3 is 13 residues long. The germline gives CDR1 MGHRA, CDR2 YSYEKL. V was clipped by 4 bases and J by 3 bases, with 9 bases between them.